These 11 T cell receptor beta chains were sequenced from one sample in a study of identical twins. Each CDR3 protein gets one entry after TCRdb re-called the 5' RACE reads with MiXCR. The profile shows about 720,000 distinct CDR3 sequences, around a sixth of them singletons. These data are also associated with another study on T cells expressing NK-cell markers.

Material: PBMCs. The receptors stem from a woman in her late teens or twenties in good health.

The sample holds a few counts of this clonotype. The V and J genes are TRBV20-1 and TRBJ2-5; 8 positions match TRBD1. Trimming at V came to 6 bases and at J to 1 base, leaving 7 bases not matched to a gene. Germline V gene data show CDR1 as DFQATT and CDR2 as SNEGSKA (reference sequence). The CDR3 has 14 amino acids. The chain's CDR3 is CSAPGQGLQETQYF. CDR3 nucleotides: TGCAGTGCACCCGGACAGGGCCTCCAAGAGACCCAGTACTTC.

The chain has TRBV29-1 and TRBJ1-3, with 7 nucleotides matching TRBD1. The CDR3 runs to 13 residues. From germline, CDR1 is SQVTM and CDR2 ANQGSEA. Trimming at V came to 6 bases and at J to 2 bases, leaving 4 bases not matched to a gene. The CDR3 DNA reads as TGCAGCGTATCGACAGGGCCTGGAAACACCATATATTTT. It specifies CSVSTGPGNTIYF. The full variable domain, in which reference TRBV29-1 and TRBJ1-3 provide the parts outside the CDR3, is SAVISQKPSRDICQRGTSLTIQCQVDSQVTMMFWYRQQPGQSLTLIATANQGSEATYESGFVIDKFPISRPNLTFSTLTVSNMSPEDSSIYLCSVSTGPGNTIYFGEGSWLTVV.

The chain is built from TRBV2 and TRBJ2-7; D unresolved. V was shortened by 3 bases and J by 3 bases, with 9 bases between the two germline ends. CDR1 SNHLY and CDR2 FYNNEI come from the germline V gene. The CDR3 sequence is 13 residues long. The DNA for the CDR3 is TGTGCCAGCAGTGACCAAACCCTCTACGAGCAGTACTTC. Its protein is CASSDQTLYEQYF.

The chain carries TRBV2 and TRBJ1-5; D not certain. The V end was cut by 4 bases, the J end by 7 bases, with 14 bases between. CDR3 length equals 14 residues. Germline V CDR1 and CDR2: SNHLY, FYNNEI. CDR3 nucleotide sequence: TGTGCCAGCAGTGTACTCTGGGAGGGCCAGCCCCAGCATTTT. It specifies CASSVLWEGQPQHF.

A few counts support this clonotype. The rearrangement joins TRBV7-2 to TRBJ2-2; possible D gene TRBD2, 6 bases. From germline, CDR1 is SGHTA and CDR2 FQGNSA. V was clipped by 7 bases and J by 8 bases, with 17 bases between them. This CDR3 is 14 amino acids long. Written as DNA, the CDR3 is TGTGCCAGCAACTTGGGAGGAGCGAAGGGGGAGCTGTTTTTT. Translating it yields CASNLGGAKGELFF.

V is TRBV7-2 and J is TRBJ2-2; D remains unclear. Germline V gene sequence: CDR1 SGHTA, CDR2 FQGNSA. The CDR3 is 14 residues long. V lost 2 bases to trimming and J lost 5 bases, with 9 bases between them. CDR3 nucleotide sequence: TGTGCCAGCAGCTTAACCGGCGAGACCGGGGAGCTGTTTTTT. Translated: CASSLTGETGELFF.

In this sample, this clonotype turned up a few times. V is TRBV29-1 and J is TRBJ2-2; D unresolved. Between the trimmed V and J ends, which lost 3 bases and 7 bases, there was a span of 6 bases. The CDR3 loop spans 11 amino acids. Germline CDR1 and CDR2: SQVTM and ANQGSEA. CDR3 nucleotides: TGCAGCGTTGAGTGGAACGGGGAGCTGTTTTTT. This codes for CSVEWNGELFF.

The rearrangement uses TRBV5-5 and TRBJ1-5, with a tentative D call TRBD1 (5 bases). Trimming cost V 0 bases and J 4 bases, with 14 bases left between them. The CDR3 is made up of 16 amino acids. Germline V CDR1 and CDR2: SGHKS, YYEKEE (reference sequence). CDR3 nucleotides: TGTGCCAGCAGCTTGGGGACAAGGGCGATTAATCAGCCCCAGCATTTT. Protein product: CASSLGTRAINQPQHF.

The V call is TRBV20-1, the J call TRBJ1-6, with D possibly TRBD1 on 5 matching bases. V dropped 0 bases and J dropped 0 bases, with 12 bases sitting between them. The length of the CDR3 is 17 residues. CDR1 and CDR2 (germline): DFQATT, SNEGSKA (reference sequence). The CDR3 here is CSARDLGASSYNSPLHF. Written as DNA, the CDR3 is TGCAGTGCTAGAGATCTAGGGGCTAGCTCCTATAATTCACCCCTCCACTTT.

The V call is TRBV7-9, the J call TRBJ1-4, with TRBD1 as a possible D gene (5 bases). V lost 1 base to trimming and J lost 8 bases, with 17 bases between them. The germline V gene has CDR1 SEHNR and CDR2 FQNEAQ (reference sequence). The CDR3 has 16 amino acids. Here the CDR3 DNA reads TGTGCCAGCAGCTTAGTTAGTTCCGGGACCGGCGAAAAACTGTTTTTT. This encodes CASSLVSSGTGEKLFF.

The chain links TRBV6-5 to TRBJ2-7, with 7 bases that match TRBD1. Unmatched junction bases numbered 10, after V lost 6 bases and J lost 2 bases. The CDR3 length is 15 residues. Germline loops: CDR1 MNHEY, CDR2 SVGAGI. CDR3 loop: CASSLATRGTYEQYF. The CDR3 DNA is TGTGCCAGCAGCTTAGCAACCAGGGGGACCTACGAGCAGTACTTC.